Each of the 30 T cell receptor beta chains below was sequenced from the same sample in a study of blood T cell repertoires in COVID-19. The table came from immunoSEQ multiplex PCR; TCRdb's copy has only in-frame clones and leaves some out. The sample has about 180,000 clones; about 82% are singletons. Sequencing used PBMCs or T cells enriched from blood (not recorded which). The receptors stem from a woman aged 25 to 39 who had recovered from COVID-19.

The chain recombines TRBV19 with TRBJ1-1; D is undetermined. The CDR3 extends over 16 amino acids. Germline V gene lookup returns CDR1 LNHDA and CDR2 SQIVND (reference sequence). The germline V and J ends were trimmed by 3 bases and 6 bases, with 20 bases remaining between them. The CDR3 coding sequence is TGTGCCAGTAGTATCTACCGGCAGGCGGGCGTTCCTGAAGCTTTCTTT. Amino acid sequence: CASSIYRQAGVPEAFF.

The V and J genes are TRBV3-1 (or the pseudogene TRBV3-2) and TRBJ1-1; D gene ambiguous. The CDR3 has 16 amino acids. Trimming took off 1 base at V and 2 bases at J, with 14 bases between the two ends. Germline V lookup: CDR1 LGHDT, CDR2 YNNKEL (reference sequence). CDR3 in DNA: TGTGCCAGCAGCCAAGGGTACAAAAAACAAAACACTGAAGCTTTCTTT. The encoded protein is CASSQGYKKQNTEAFF.

DNA for the CDR3: TGTGCCAGCAGTTTCTCACTCGCTGACAGACAAGAGACCCAGTACTTC. Protein: CASSFSLADRQETQYF. The chain joins TRBV27 to TRBJ2-5, with D possibly matching TRBD1 (5 bases). V was cut by 3 bases and J by 2 bases, with 16 bases left in between. The CDR3 totals 16 residues. The germline V gene encodes CDR1 MNHEY and CDR2 SMNVEV (reference sequence).

The rearrangement joins TRBV11-2 to TRBJ2-3; 9 bases fit TRBD2. CDR3 size: 17 residues. Germline V gene lookup returns CDR1 SGHAT and CDR2 FQNNGV. Trimming took 5 bases from V and 0 from J; bases not matched to a gene: 9. The CDR3 bases are TGTGCCAGCAGCCCCACAGCTAGCGGGACCAGCACAGATACGCAGTATTTT. Residues: CASSPTASGTSTDTQYF.

The chain carries TRBV27 and TRBJ1-2; tentatively, D is TRBD1 (6 bases). The CDR3 sequence is 14 residues long. Trimming removed 5 bases from V and 2 bases from J, with 12 bases in between. Germline assignment: CDR1 MNHEY and CDR2 SMNVEV (reference sequence). The CDR3 is CASSPPQGNYGYTF. The CDR3 DNA reads as TGTGCCAGCAGTCCACCCCAGGGGAACTATGGCTACACCTTC.

The chain is built from TRBV9 and TRBJ2-3; 9 nucleotides agree with TRBD2. With V trimmed by 4 bases and J by 7 bases, 13 bases remained unmatched. Per the germline V gene, CDR1 is SGDLS and CDR2 is YYNGEE. The CDR3 runs 16 residues. The CDR3 DNA is TGTGCCAGCAGCCCCCGGACTAGCGAACTACTGAATACGCAGTATTTT. Its translation is CASSPRTSELLNTQYF.

The genes are TRBV19 and TRBJ1-2; weak D call: TRBD1 (6 bases). This CDR3 is built from 14 residues. CDR1 and CDR2 (germline): LNHDA, SQIVND (reference sequence). Deletions cut 7 bases from V and 1 base from J, with 13 bases between. The CDR3, as DNA: TGTGCCAGTACCCCGGACAGCCTTAACTATGGCTACACCTTC. This gives the protein CASTPDSLNYGYTF.

This chain connects TRBV6-1 to TRBJ2-3; TRBD1 aligns across 7 bases. Trimming at V came to 3 bases and at J to 1 base, leaving 4 bases not matched to a gene. The CDR3 totals 15 residues. Germline CDR1 MNHNS, CDR2 SASEGT. CDR3 loop: CASSESGTGTDTQYF. The CDR3 DNA sequence: TGTGCCAGCAGTGAGTCCGGGACAGGCACAGATACGCAGTATTTT.

A few counts support this clone. The chain combines TRBV2 with TRBJ1-1; D gene ambiguous. CDR1 and CDR2 (germline): SNHLY, FYNNEI. The CDR3 spans 16 residues. V was clipped by 2 bases and J by 10 bases, with 23 bases between them. The CDR3 bases are TGTGCCAGCAGTGAATCTGGGAGGACGCGCGGGAGACGAGCTTTCTTT. This sequence encodes CASSESGRTRGRRAFF. The entire variable domain, with the rest obtained from reference TRBV2 and TRBJ1-1, is as follows: EPEVTQTPSHQVTQMGQEVILRCVPISNHLYFYWYRQILGQKVEFLVSFYNNEISEKSEIFDDQFSVERPDGSNFTLKIRSTKLEDSAMYFCASSESGRTRGRRAFFGQGTRLTVV.

V gene TRBV11-3 combines with J gene TRBJ2-1, with 7 positions matching TRBD2. This CDR3 region has 15 residues. Germline lookup yields CDR1 SGHNT and CDR2 YENEEA. Trimming took 6 bases from V and 3 from J; bases not matched to a gene: 8. CDR3 in DNA: TGTGCCAGCAGTCCCACTAGCGTTAGCTACAATGAGCAGTTCTTC. Its protein product is CASSPTSVSYNEQFF.

This clone was seen only a few times. The sample contains more than one DNA sequence encoding this CDR3. The rearrangement links TRBV28 to TRBJ1-3; TRBD1 aligns across 8 bases. CDR1 is MDHEN, CDR2 SYDVKM, per germline. This CDR3 is 16 amino acids long. Losses at the gene ends were 1 base for V and 0 bases for J; bases not matched to a gene: 2. The CDR3 nucleotides are TGTGCCAGCAGTTTATACAGGGGGGTCTCTGGAAACACCATATATTTT. Translation: CASSLYRGVSGNTIYF.

This clone was counted a few times. CDR3 amino acids: CASTLFGTGAFNEQFF. CDR3 DNA: TGCGCCAGCACCTTATTCGGGACAGGGGCTTTCAATGAGCAGTTCTTC. The J gene is TRBJ2-1, the V gene TRBV5-1; 10 bases are a match to TRBD1. Germline-derived CDR1 and CDR2 are SGHRS and YFSETQ. Losses at the gene ends were 6 bases for V and 6 bases for J; bases not matched to a gene: 12. The CDR3 has 16 amino acids.

J is TRBJ1-1 and V is TRBV7-8, with D perhaps matching TRBD1 (6 bases). CDR1 SGHVS and CDR2 FQNEAQ come from the germline V gene. V lost 1 base to trimming and J lost 0 bases, with 9 bases between them. This CDR3 comprises 15 residues. CDR3 protein: CASSLGTVLNTEAFF. In DNA, the CDR3 is TGTGCCAGCAGCTTAGGGACAGTTTTGAACACTGAAGCTTTCTTT.

V is TRBV3-1 (or the pseudogene TRBV3-2) and J is TRBJ2-5; 9 bases fit TRBD2. V lost 1 base and J lost 4; bases outside the gene matches: 10. Germline CDR1 and CDR2: LGHDT and YNNKEL (reference sequence). This CDR3 has 17 residues. The DNA for the CDR3 is TGTGCCAGCAGCCAAGGGACTCAAGCGGGAGGAGGAGAGACCCAGTACTTC. Translating gives CASSQGTQAGGGETQYF.

The chain combines TRBV27 with TRBJ2-5; the match to TRBD1 covers 9 bases. This CDR3 spans 15 amino acids. The V segment lost 5 bases and the J segment 4 bases; nucleotides outside the gene matches: 8. In germline, CDR1 is MNHEY, CDR2 SMNVEV (reference sequence). DNA of the CDR3: TGTGCCAGCAGTCCACCGGGACAGGGCCCAGAGACCCAGTACTTC. Translating gives CASSPPGQGPETQYF.

The chain couples TRBV3-1 (or the pseudogene TRBV3-2) to TRBJ1-6; D might be TRBD1 (6 bases). With 4 bases removed from V and 11 bases from J, the gap between germline ends came to 15 bases. CDR1 LGHDT and CDR2 YNNKEL come from the germline V gene (reference sequence). The CDR3 consists of 14 residues. The CDR3 nucleotides are TGTGCCAGCAGCCCTTATCAGGGGAAGGCACCCCTCCACTTT. Its translation: CASSPYQGKAPLHF.

V gene TRBV15 combines with J gene TRBJ2-1; TRBD2 is a possible D gene (6 bases). Germline CDR1 and CDR2: LNHNV and YYDKDF (reference sequence). Trimming took off 1 base at V and 9 bases at J, with 19 bases between the two ends. The CDR3 runs 16 residues. This CDR3 reads CATSRVPWDSLGEQFF. The CDR3 DNA is TGTGCCACCAGCAGAGTCCCCTGGGACTCCCTCGGTGAGCAGTTCTTC. The full variable domain, completed using reference TRBV15 and TRBJ2-1, is DAMVIQNPRYQVTQFGKPVTLSCSQTLNHNVMYWYQQKSSQAPKLLFHYYDKDFNNEADTPDNFQSRRPNTSFCFLDIRSPGLGDTAMYLCATSRVPWDSLGEQFFGPGTRLTVL.

The V call is TRBV12-3 or TRBV12-4, the J call TRBJ1-3; D call uncertain. This CDR3 has 10 amino acids. The CDR3 nucleotides read TGTGGGAGCTCTGGAAACACCATATATTTT. Translated: CGSSGNTIYF.

The genes are TRBV7-8 and TRBJ1-5; weak D call: TRBD1 (6 bases). The ends were cut back, 5 bases at V and 0 bases at J, with 14 bases in the middle. The germline gives CDR1 SGHVS, CDR2 FQNEAQ. The CDR3 spans 16 residues. The CDR3 sequence is CASSPRTVYSNQPQHF. The DNA for the CDR3 is TGTGCCAGCAGCCCCCGGACAGTTTATAGCAATCAGCCCCAGCATTTT.

The chain employs TRBV23-1 and TRBJ2-1, with a tentative D call TRBD1 (5 bases). TRBV23-1 is noted as an ORF with a role that remains uncertain. V lost 3 bases and J lost 5, with 23 bases in between. The CDR3 contains 18 residues. The CDR3: CASSHSYQGLRWDNEQFF. CDR3 DNA: TGCGCCAGCAGTCATTCCTACCAGGGTCTTCGCTGGGACAATGAGCAGTTCTTC.

The gene calls are TRBV1 and TRBJ2-2; no DNA check was done on the table's D call, TRBD2. TRBV1 has pseudogene status. This CDR3 region has 21 residues. Here the CDR3 DNA reads TGCACCAGCAGCCAAGACCCCTGCGGACTAGCGGGAGGGTCTGGGATCGGGGAGCTGTTTTTT. Its translation: CTSSQDPCGLAGGSGIGELFF.

The V gene is TRBV20-1, the J gene TRBJ1-4; no firm D call. Germline V CDR1 and CDR2: DFQATT, SNEGSKA (reference sequence). This CDR3 is 11 amino acids long. This CDR3 reads CSALRTEKLFF. CDR3 nucleotide sequence: TGCAGCGCGCTTAGAACGGAAAAACTGTTTTTT.

The CDR3 loop is CAWSGQGNGQPQHF. CDR3 nucleotide sequence: TGTGCCTGGAGTGGACAGGGGAACGGGCAGCCCCAGCATTTT. V and J are TRBV30 and TRBJ1-5; 8 nucleotides align to TRBD1. This CDR3 spans 14 amino acids. After removal of 1 base from V and 7 bases from J, the junction contained 6 bases not matched to a gene. The germline CDR1 and CDR2 sequences are GTSNPN and SVGIG (reference sequence).

The chain combines TRBV6-5 with TRBJ2-7; D ambiguous. This CDR3 contains 12 residues. V was pared by 5 bases and J by 0 bases, with 5 bases between. CDR1 is MNHEY and CDR2 is SVGAGI in the germline V gene. CDR3 sequence: CASSLPSYEQYF. The CDR3 DNA reads TGTGCCAGCAGTCTCCCCTCCTACGAGCAGTACTTC.

V gene TRBV5-1 combines with J gene TRBJ2-5, with a weak D call TRBD2 (6 bases). CDR1 is SGHRS and CDR2 is YFSETQ in the germline V gene. The V and J ends lost 3 bases and 5 bases respectively, with 17 bases between them. The CDR3 covers 15 residues. In DNA form, the CDR3 reads TGCGCCAGCAGCTGGCGGGGCGACCGAGATGAGACCCAGTACTTC. This encodes CASSWRGDRDETQYF.

The CDR3 sequence: CASSPSGALYEQYF. CDR3 bases: TGTGCCAGTAGTCCCTCAGGGGCCTTATACGAGCAGTACTTC. V usage is TRBV19 and J usage is TRBJ2-7, with D possibly being TRBD1 (6 bases). The CDR3 loop spans 14 amino acids. V lost 5 bases, J lost 4 bases, and 15 bases lay in between. The germline V gene encodes CDR1 LNHDA and CDR2 SQIVND (reference sequence).

The chain recombines TRBV6-5 with TRBJ2-2, with TRBD1 as a possible D gene (5 bases). Germline assignment: CDR1 MNHEY and CDR2 SVGAGI. This CDR3 contains 15 residues. With 3 bases removed from V and 5 bases from J, the gap between germline ends came to 13 bases. In DNA, the CDR3 is TGTGCCAGCAGTTATCGGGCAGGGCTGACCGGGGAGCTGTTTTTT. It specifies CASSYRAGLTGELFF.

The chain recombines TRBV7-9 with TRBJ2-7, with 11 bases matching TRBD2. The CDR3 totals 16 residues. The germline gives CDR1 SEHNR, CDR2 FQNEAQ (reference sequence). V shed 6 bases and J 4 bases; nucleotides not matched to a gene: 11. The CDR3 nucleotides are TGTGCCAGCAGGGGAGAGACCGGGACTAGCGGTTACGAGCAGTACTTC. Its translation is CASRGETGTSGYEQYF.

The rearrangement links TRBV12-3 or TRBV12-4 to TRBJ1-1; 7 bases fit TRBD1. J lost 5 bases, V lost 7 bases, and 7 bases had no gene match. This CDR3 region has 13 residues. CDR3 bases: TGTGCCAGCAAAACACAGGGGAAAACTGAAGCTTTCTTT. Translation: CASKTQGKTEAFF.

The V and J genes are TRBV20-1 and TRBJ1-1, with 7 bases matching TRBD1. The germline V gene has CDR1 DFQATT and CDR2 SNEGSKA (reference sequence). This CDR3 has 15 residues. With 3 bases clipped from V and 6 bases from J, the junction kept 13 bases outside the gene matches. The CDR3 DNA reads as TGCAGTGCTAGTCCCCCTACAGGGGAGGCGTCTGAAGCTTTCTTT. It specifies CSASPPTGEASEAFF.